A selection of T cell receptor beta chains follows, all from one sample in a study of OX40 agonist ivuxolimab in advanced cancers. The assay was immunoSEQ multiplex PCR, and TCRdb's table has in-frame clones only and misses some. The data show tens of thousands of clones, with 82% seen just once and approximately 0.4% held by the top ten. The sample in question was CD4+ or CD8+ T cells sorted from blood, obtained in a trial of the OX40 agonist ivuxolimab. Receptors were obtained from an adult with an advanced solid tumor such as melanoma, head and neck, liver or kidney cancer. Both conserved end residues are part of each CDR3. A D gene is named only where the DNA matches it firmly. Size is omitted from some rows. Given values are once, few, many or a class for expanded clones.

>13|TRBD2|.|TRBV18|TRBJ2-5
CASSAGLEETQYF
TGTGCCAGCTCGGCTGGACTAGAAGAGACCCAGTACTTC
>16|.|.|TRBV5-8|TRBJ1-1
CASLSWGGSANTEAFF
TGTGCCAGCCTCTCGTGGGGGGGCTCCGCGAACACTGAAGCTTTCTTT
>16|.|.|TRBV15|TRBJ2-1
CATSTQGRGSYNEQFF
TGTGCCACCAGCACTCAAGGCAGGGGATCCTACAATGAGCAGTTCTTC
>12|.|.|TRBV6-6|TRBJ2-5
CASGRTQETQYF
TGTGCCAGCGGACGGACCCAAGAGACCCAGTACTTC
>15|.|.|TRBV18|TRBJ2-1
CASSPPGRGNGEQFF
TGTGCCAGCTCACCACCGGGTAGGGGGAATGGTGAGCAGTTCTTC
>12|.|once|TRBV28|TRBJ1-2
CASRRENYGYTF
TGTGCCAGCAGGAGGGAAAACTATGGCTACACCTTC
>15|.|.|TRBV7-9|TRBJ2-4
CASSVRGDRLDIQYF
TGTGCCAGCAGCGTCAGGGGGGATCGGTTAGACATTCAGTACTTC
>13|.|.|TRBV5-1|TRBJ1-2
CASNPGQNYGYTF
TGCGCCAGCAACCCTGGACAGAACTATGGCTACACCTTC
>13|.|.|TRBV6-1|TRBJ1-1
CASSENRNTEAFF
TGTGCCAGCAGTGAAAATAGAAATACTGAAGCTTTCTTT
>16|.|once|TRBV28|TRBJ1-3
CASSSPRPISGNTIYF
TGTGCCAGCAGTTCCCCGAGGCCTATCTCTGGAAACACCATATATTTT
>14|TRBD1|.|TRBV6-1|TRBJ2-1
CASSRTGTNNEQFF
TGTGCCAGCAGTAGGACAGGGACGAACAATGAGCAGTTCTTC
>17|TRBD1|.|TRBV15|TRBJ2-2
CATSRAPGQGNTGELFF
TGTGCCACCAGCAGGGCCCCGGGACAGGGAAACACCGGGGAGCTGTTTTTT
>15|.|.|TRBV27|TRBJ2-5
CASSLRGGRLETQYF
TGTGCCAGCAGTTTAAGGGGGGGGCGATTGGAGACCCAGTACTTC
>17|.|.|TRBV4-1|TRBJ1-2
CASSPQFGGGRNYGYTF
TGCGCCAGCAGCCCACAGTTTGGAGGGGGTAGAAACTATGGCTACACCTTC
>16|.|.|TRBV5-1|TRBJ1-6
CASSLLPGLIDSPLHF
TGCGCCAGCAGCTTGTTGCCAGGTCTCATTGATTCACCCCTCCACTTT
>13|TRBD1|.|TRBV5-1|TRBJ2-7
CASRWTGSYEQYF
TGCGCCAGCAGGTGGACAGGGTCCTACGAGCAGTACTTC
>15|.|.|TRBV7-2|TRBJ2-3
CASSLWGASTDTQYF
TGTGCCAGCAGCTTATGGGGAGCTAGCACAGATACGCAGTATTTT
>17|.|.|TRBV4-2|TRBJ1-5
CASSQEGGAGLPQPQHF
TGTGCCAGCAGCCAAGAAGGGGGGGCTGGTCTCCCCCAGCCCCAGCATTTT
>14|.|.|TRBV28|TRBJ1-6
CASRGGAYNSPLHF
TGTGCCAGCAGGGGGGGGGCCTATAATTCACCCCTCCACTTT
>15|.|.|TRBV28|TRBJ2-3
CASSLIGGAADTQYF
TGTGCCAGCAGTTTAATCGGCGGGGCTGCAGATACGCAGTATTTT
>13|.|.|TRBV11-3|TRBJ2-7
CASSLTSVGEQYF
TGTGCCAGCAGCTTGACCTCGGTCGGGGAGCAGTACTTC
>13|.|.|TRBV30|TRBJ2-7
CAWNPGPRYEQYF
TGTGCCTGGAATCCGGGACCCAGATACGAGCAGTACTTC
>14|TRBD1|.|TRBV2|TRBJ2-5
CASSGTGGEETQYF
TGTGCCAGCAGTGGGACAGGGGGCGAAGAGACCCAGTACTTC
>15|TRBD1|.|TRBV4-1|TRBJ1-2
CASSPRDRVSYGYTF
TGCGCCAGCAGCCCCCGGGACAGGGTTAGCTATGGCTACACCTTC
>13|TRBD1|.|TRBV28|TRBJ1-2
CASTSTGGYGYTF
TGTGCCAGCACCTCGACAGGGGGATATGGCTACACCTTC
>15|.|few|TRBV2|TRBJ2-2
CASSGSGRNTGELFF
TGTGCCAGCAGTGGATCGGGACGGAACACCGGGGAGCTGTTTTTT